This T cell receptor beta chain was sequenced during a study of shared clonotypes between healthy human individuals. Notes on the study in general: Among a handful of donors, roughly 5% of naive CD4 clonotypes were found in common.

The donors, all of them Caucasian adults, lived in Nashville, Tennessee. CD45RA+ naive and CD45RA-negative memory subsets were separated from CD4+ cells. This table comes from immunoSEQ multiplex PCR, and its TCRdb copy is limited to in-frame clones, with some not included. The sample lists millions of clones; roughly 92% were seen once. Concerning this clone: What it binds is not known. This same CDR3 is encoded by further DNA sequences in the sample.

Germline lookup yields CDR1 MNHNS and CDR2 SASEGT. This CDR3 is built from 16 residues. V shed 3 bases and J shed 0 bases, with 12 bases lying between them. V usage is TRBV6-1 and J usage is TRBJ1-3, with D unclear. This clonotype originated in a man aged 18 to 29 in good health. Sequenced material: naive CD4+ T cells sorted from blood. Subset given: CD45RA+ positively selected. The CDR3 loop reads CASSDGRRISGNTIYF. The CDR3 bases are TGTGCCAGCAGTGATGGGCGTCGAATCTCTGGAAACACCATATATTTT.